A single sample is the source of the 25 T cell receptor beta chains below, sequenced in a study of T cell repertoires in cytomegalovirus infection. No cognate antigen is known for these TCRs. Each CDR3 protein gets one entry after TCRdb re-called the reads with MiXCR. The repertoire holds around 310,000 distinct CDR3 sequences, roughly 28% seen once, with 15% to 25% in the top ten. This specimen consisted of cultured PBMCs, obtained from culture after CMV antigen stimulation. The receptors were gathered from a human donor in good health (CMV status not recorded). Some clones in this sample may be carry-over from other donors' samples.

The chain combines TRBV5-4 with TRBJ1-1; D remains ambiguous. V lost 4 bases and J lost 5, with 15 bases in between. Germline values: CDR1 SGHNT, CDR2 YYREEE (reference sequence). The CDR3 runs 14 residues. CDR3 DNA sequence: TGTGCCAGCAGCCCTGCAATGGGAGATACTGAAGCTTTCTTT. Translation: CASSPAMGDTEAFF. The entire variable domain, with the rest obtained from reference TRBV5-4 and TRBJ1-1, is as follows: ETGVTQSPTHLIKTRGQQVTLRCSSQSGHNTVSWYQQALGQGPQFIFQYYREEENGRGNFPPRFSGLQFPNYSSELNVNALELDDSALYLCASSPAMGDTEAFFGQGTRLTVV.

This clonotype has at least ten counts. V usage is TRBV7-8 and J usage is TRBJ2-5; TRBD2 agrees at 7 bases. V shed 7 bases, J shed 2 bases, and the junction held 10 bases outside the gene matches. The CDR3 runs to 15 residues. Germline CDR1 is SGHVS and CDR2 is FQNEAQ. CDR3 region: CASTLGGGEQETQYF. CDR3 in DNA: TGTGCCAGCACCCTTGGCGGGGGTGAACAAGAGACCCAGTACTTC.

This clonotype was observed a handful of times. The rearrangement joins TRBV7-6 to TRBJ2-3; D might be TRBD2 (5 bases). V was shortened by 4 bases and J by 6 bases, with 5 bases between the two germline ends. The CDR3 extends over 11 amino acids. Germline V gene data show CDR1 as SGHVS and CDR2 as FNYEAQ. The CDR3 loop reads CASSSSDTQYF. The CDR3 nucleotides are TGTGCCAGCAGCTCTAGCGATACGCAGTATTTT.

The chain combines TRBV10-3 with TRBJ1-2; 8 positions agree with TRBD1. V lost 6 bases and J lost 4; bases outside the gene matches: 4. In germline, CDR1 is ENHRY, CDR2 SYGVKD. CDR3 length equals 13 residues. For the CDR3, the DNA is TGTGCCATCAGGGGGGACAGGACCTATGGCTACACCTTC. The encoded protein is CAIRGDRTYGYTF.

The chain uses TRBV27 and TRBJ2-3; 14 bases align to TRBD2. CDR3 length: 19 residues. J lost 6 bases, V lost 5 bases, and 16 bases had no gene match. From germline, CDR1 is MNHEY and CDR2 SMNVEV (reference sequence). In nucleotides, the CDR3 is TGTGCCAGCAGTCTCACGGGACTAGCGGGGGTTAGGAGAGTTGATACGCAGTATTTT. It is translated as CASSLTGLAGVRRVDTQYF.

To note about this clonotype: Compared with germline, one end of the junction differs, possibly owing to a read error. This chain links TRBV5-3 with TRBJ2-1; 8 nucleotides agree with TRBD2. TRBV5-3 has ORF status, its function being uncertain. This CDR3 is 18 amino acids long. The CDR3 bases are TGTGCCAGCAGCTTGGGCTCTTCGAGCGGGAGCTCCTACAATGAGCAGTTCTTC. Its protein product is CASSLGSSSGSSYNEQFF.

V gene TRBV4-1 combines with J gene TRBJ1-2, with unresolved D. V gave up 4 bases and J gave up 4 bases, with 16 bases separating them. Germline V lookup: CDR1 MGHRA, CDR2 YSYEKL. This CDR3 comprises 15 residues. CDR3 DNA: TGCGCCAGCAGCCCTAACATCGCGGGGAGCTATGGCTACACCTTC. The encoded protein is CASSPNIAGSYGYTF.

This sequence joins TRBV14 and TRBJ2-7; 7 bases agree with TRBD1. With 4 bases clipped from V and 4 bases from J, the junction kept 13 bases outside the gene matches. Germline lookup yields CDR1 SGHDN and CDR2 FVKESK. There are 16 residues in the CDR3. In DNA form, the CDR3 reads TGTGCCAGCAGCCCCACCCCGGGACAGAGTGTTTACGAGCAGTACTTC. Translated: CASSPTPGQSVYEQYF.

The chain recombines TRBV5-4 with TRBJ1-1; the D is unclear. Trimming removed 4 bases from V and 4 bases from J, with 14 bases in between. Germline V gives CDR1 SGHNT, CDR2 YYREEE (reference sequence). The CDR3 contains 14 residues. DNA of the CDR3: TGTGCCAGCAGCCCCGGCCCCGGAGGCACTGAAGCTTTCTTT. Its translation is CASSPGPGGTEAFF.

The rearrangement links TRBV5-6 to TRBJ1-1; TRBD1 matches at 8 bases. J gave up 4 bases and V 0 bases, and 5 bases lay outside the gene matches. Looked up from germline, CDR1 is SGHDT and CDR2 is YYEEEE. This CDR3 has 15 residues. CDR3 DNA sequence: TGTGCCAGCAGCTTGGCAGCAGGGGGCGGCACTGAAGCTTTCTTT. Protein: CASSLAAGGGTEAFF.

V is TRBV11-2 and J is TRBJ1-1, with 7 bases lining up with TRBD1. The V segment lost 0 bases and the J segment 5 bases; nucleotides outside the gene matches: 3. The CDR3 has 14 amino acids. The V gene's germline CDR1 is SGHAT and CDR2 FQNNGV. The CDR3: CASSLETGLTEAFF. CDR3 nucleotide sequence: TGTGCCAGCAGCTTAGAGACAGGGTTGACTGAAGCTTTCTTT.

The chain couples TRBV19 to TRBJ1-1; D call uncertain. Germline V gene data show CDR1 as LNHDA and CDR2 as SQIVND (reference sequence). CDR3 length equals 13 residues. V shed 0 bases and J shed 6 bases, with 8 bases lying between them. The CDR3 here is CASSIDRSAEAFF. The CDR3 nucleotides read TGTGCCAGTAGTATAGATCGGAGCGCTGAAGCTTTCTTT. The full variable domain, rest sourced from reference TRBV19 and TRBJ1-1, is DGGITQSPKYLFRKEGQNVTLSCEQNLNHDAMYWYRQDPGQGLRLIYYSQIVNDFQKGDIAEGYSVSREKKESFPLTVTSAQKNPTAFYLCASSIDRSAEAFFGQGTRLTVV.

The V call is TRBV2, the J call TRBJ1-5, with TRBD1 as a possible D gene (5 bases). The CDR3 is 15 residues long. The V gene lost 4 bases and the J gene lost 0 bases, with 10 bases spanning the gap. CDR1 is SNHLY, CDR2 FYNNEI, per germline. CDR3 DNA: TGTGCCAGCAGTGTAGAGACAGTTAGCAATCAGCCCCAGCATTTT. It specifies CASSVETVSNQPQHF.

The V and J genes are TRBV19 and TRBJ2-2, with D unclear. The V and J ends lost 11 bases and 0 bases respectively, with 7 bases between them. The CDR3 is made up of 12 amino acids. The germline gives CDR1 LNHDA, CDR2 SQIVND (reference sequence). In DNA, the CDR3 is TGTGCCGCGGACGCGAACACCGGGGAGCTGTTTTTT. Protein product: CAADANTGELFF.

This clonotype has a single count. The V and J genes are TRBV7-9 and TRBJ2-5, with D tentatively TRBD1 (5 bases). This CDR3 contains 16 residues. Germline V lookup: CDR1 SEHNR, CDR2 FQNEAQ (reference sequence). The germline V and J ends were trimmed by 1 base and 1 base, with 13 bases remaining between them. CDR3 DNA: TGTGCCAGCAGCTTAGGATCAAGACAGTTCCAAGAGACCCAGTACTTC. It yields the protein CASSLGSRQFQETQYF.

This rearrangement joins TRBV20-1 to TRBJ2-4; D is perhaps TRBD1 or TRBD2 (6 bases each). V was shortened by 0 bases and J by 0 bases, with 9 bases between the two germline ends. CDR3 length: 15 residues. Germline CDR1 reads DFQATT; CDR2 reads SNEGSKA (reference sequence). The CDR3 is CSAREGGLAKNIQYF. In nucleotides, the CDR3 is TGCAGTGCTAGAGAAGGGGGGCTAGCCAAAAACATTCAGTACTTC.

In this sample, this clonotype turned up a few times. CDR3 DNA sequence: TGTGCCAGCAGCCAAGATAGTACGGAGCGGGGCACAGATACGCAGTATTTT. This sequence encodes CASSQDSTERGTDTQYF. The chain employs TRBV4-2 and TRBJ2-3; D possibly corresponds to TRBD2 (6 bases). The CDR3 consists of 17 residues. Germline V gene lookup returns CDR1 LGHNA and CDR2 YNFKEQ. V was cut by 0 bases and J by 1 base, with 14 bases left in between.

The rearrangement joins TRBV6-1 to TRBJ2-2, with 8 bases fitting TRBD1. The CDR3 runs 16 residues. Germline CDR1 is MNHNS and CDR2 is SASEGT. J was trimmed by 6 bases and V by 0 bases; bases with no gene match: 6. CDR3 protein: CASSEAGQGNPGELFF. The DNA for the CDR3 is TGTGCCAGCAGTGAAGCTGGACAGGGTAACCCCGGGGAGCTGTTTTTT.

This clonotype occurred a few times. The chain uses TRBV12-3 or TRBV12-4 and TRBJ2-1; D is possibly TRBD2 (6 bases). V was cut by 6 bases and J by 10 bases, with 16 bases left in between. The CDR3 totals 13 residues. CDR3 amino acids: CASRRGDVGEQFF. For the CDR3, the DNA is TGTGCCAGCAGGCGCGGGGATGTGGGAGAGCAGTTCTTC.

This clonotype was detected a few times. This chain links TRBV7-9 with TRBJ2-1; 7 bases match TRBD2. Trimming cost V 2 bases and J 4 bases; bases outside gene matches: 8. The germline gives CDR1 SEHNR, CDR2 FQNEAQ (reference sequence). The CDR3 totals 16 residues. The CDR3 bases are TGTGCCAGCAGCTTAAGGGCTACGGGGGGTTACAATGAGCAGTTCTTC. This encodes CASSLRATGGYNEQFF.

A few counts support this clonotype. The gene calls are TRBV2 and TRBJ1-1; D not certain. CDR1 and CDR2 (germline): SNHLY, FYNNEI. This CDR3 spans 11 amino acids. The germline V and J ends were trimmed by 5 bases and 7 bases, with 8 bases remaining between them. Written as DNA, the CDR3 is TGTGCCAGCAGTAGAGAAGTTGAAGCTTTCTTT. Its translation is CASSREVEAFF.

This clonotype was seen a handful of times. This chain links TRBV5-1 with TRBJ2-3; no clear D gene. V was shortened by 4 bases and J by 0 bases, with 9 bases between the two germline ends. The CDR3 extends over 14 amino acids. CDR1 and CDR2 (germline): SGHRS, YFSETQ. The CDR3, as DNA: TGCGCCAGCAGCCGCACAGCTAGCACAGATACGCAGTATTTT. It encodes CASSRTASTDTQYF.

This clonotype occurred a few times. As DNA, the CDR3 is TGTGCCAGCAGACTCTCCTCCGGGTCTAGCACAGATACGCAGTATTTT. Translating it yields CASRLSSGSSTDTQYF. The gene calls are TRBV7-9 and TRBJ2-3; no firm D call. The V gene lost 6 bases and the J gene lost 0 bases, with 16 bases spanning the gap. The CDR3 covers 16 residues. CDR1 is SEHNR, CDR2 FQNEAQ, per germline (reference sequence).

The chain joins TRBV20-1 to TRBJ1-2; no firm D call. Trimming pared 1 base from V and 4 bases from J, leaving 7 bases between. Looked up from germline, CDR1 is DFQATT and CDR2 is SNEGSKA (reference sequence). This CDR3 spans 12 amino acids. CDR3 in DNA: TGCAGTGCTAGAGGCGAAGGCTATGGCTACACCTTC. Its protein is CSARGEGYGYTF.

This clonotype showed up just a few times. The CDR3 DNA sequence: TGTGCCAGCAGCCCGGACATGCTCACTGAAGCTTTCTTT. As protein: CASSPDMLTEAFF. V and J are TRBV7-3 and TRBJ1-1; weak D call: TRBD1 (5 bases). The CDR3 is 13 residues long. CDR1 and CDR2 (germline): SGHTA, FQGTGA. V lost 5 bases and J 4 bases, leaving 11 bases between the germline ends.